One and the same sample provided the 17 T cell receptor beta chains below, sequenced in a study of blood T cell repertoires in COVID-19. Only in-frame clones appear in the TCRdb table, and some are missing; sequencing was by immunoSEQ multiplex PCR. The sample contains some 500,000 clones, 85% to 90% of which appear only once. The sample taken for sequencing was peripheral blood. Source of these receptors: a woman in her forties or fifties with COVID-19, enrolled during active disease.

The chain joins TRBV15 to TRBJ1-3; D is perhaps TRBD1 (5 bases). The CDR3 is 17 amino acids. Trimming left V 0 bases short and J 4 bases short, with 16 bases between. CDR1 and CDR2 from the germline V gene are LNHNV and YYDKDF (reference sequence). The CDR3 is CATSREGGGANGNTIYF. CDR3 nucleotides: TGTGCCACCAGCAGAGAGGGTGGAGGGGCGAACGGAAACACCATATATTTT.

Only a few counts were recorded for this clone. J is TRBJ1-6 and V is TRBV7-3, with D possibly matching TRBD1 (5 bases). Trimming shortened V by 5 bases and J by 6 bases, and 11 bases separated the two germline ends. The CDR3 has 14 amino acids. Germline V gives CDR1 SGHTA, CDR2 FQGTGA. DNA of the CDR3: TGTGCCAGCAGCGCACGACAGTTTAATTCACCCCTCCACTTT. It translates to CASSARQFNSPLHF.

There are a few counts of this clone. V is TRBV11-1 and J is TRBJ1-1, with 8 bases matching TRBD1. The CDR3 runs to 16 residues. The V gene end was trimmed by 1 base and the J gene end by 2 bases; junction bases not matched to a gene: 6. In germline, CDR1 is SGHAT, CDR2 FQDESV (reference sequence). The CDR3 sequence: CASSLDPRGRNTEAFF. The CDR3 DNA sequence: TGTGCCAGCAGCTTAGACCCCAGGGGGCGAAACACTGAAGCTTTCTTT.

The genes are TRBV9 and TRBJ2-3; 12 nucleotides match TRBD2. CDR3 length: 16 residues. CDR1 SGDLS and CDR2 YYNGEE come from the germline V gene. V lost 4 bases, J lost 4 bases, and 7 bases stayed unmatched. The CDR3 is CASSSTLAGGPDTQYF. The CDR3 coding sequence is TGTGCCAGCAGCTCCACTCTAGCGGGGGGGCCAGATACGCAGTATTTT.

The chain joins TRBV30 to TRBJ1-1; no reliable D call. The V gene lost 8 bases and the J gene lost 3 bases, with 16 bases spanning the gap. This CDR3 has 13 residues. The germline CDR1 and CDR2 sequences are GTSNPN and SVGIG (reference sequence). The CDR3 region is CAHSRNSDTEAFF. As DNA, the CDR3 is TGTGCCCATAGTCGTAACAGTGACACTGAAGCTTTCTTT.

The rearrangement joins TRBV7-2 to TRBJ2-2; 7 bases match TRBD1. The CDR3 length is 18 residues. Germline V gene lookup returns CDR1 SGHTA and CDR2 FQGNSA. V shed 4 bases, J shed 5 bases, and the junction held 16 bases outside the gene matches. CDR3 sequence: CASSSTTGSLVYTGELFF. For the CDR3, the DNA is TGTGCCAGCAGCTCTACGACAGGGAGTTTGGTTTATACCGGGGAGCTGTTTTTT.

The V and J genes are TRBV9 and TRBJ2-7, with a tentative D call TRBD1 (5 bases). This CDR3 is 17 amino acids long. Germline assignment: CDR1 SGDLS and CDR2 YYNGEE. V dropped 4 bases and J dropped 3 bases, with 23 bases sitting between them. The CDR3 region is CASSNALHKTAHYEQYF. The CDR3 DNA is TGTGCCAGCAGCAACGCCCTCCACAAGACAGCACACTACGAGCAGTACTTC.

The genes are TRBV6-5 and TRBJ1-1, with TRBD1 identical over 10 bases. The CDR3 extends over 14 amino acids. Trimming at V came to 6 bases and at J to 7 bases, leaving 8 bases not matched to a gene. CDR1 is MNHEY, CDR2 SVGAGI, per germline. The CDR3 protein is CASRVRDRGIEAFF. CDR3 bases: TGTGCCAGCAGGGTACGGGACAGGGGAATTGAAGCTTTCTTT.

The chain links TRBV4-1 to TRBJ2-3, with 13 bases identical to TRBD2. The CDR3 consists of 16 residues. V gave up 4 bases and J gave up 2 bases; unmatched junction bases: 3. CDR1 MGHRA and CDR2 YSYEKL come from the germline V gene. This CDR3 is CASSPGLAGNTDTQYF. The CDR3 nucleotides are TGCGCCAGCAGCCCGGGACTAGCGGGGAACACAGATACGCAGTATTTT.

The rearrangement joins TRBV5-1 to TRBJ1-1; TRBD1 agrees at 8 bases. From germline, CDR1 is SGHRS and CDR2 YFSETQ. The CDR3 is 18 residues long. The V and J ends lost 3 bases and 0 bases, in that order; junction bases with no gene match: 13. The CDR3 protein is CASSSSDRVRSMNTEAFF. The CDR3 DNA reads as TGCGCCAGCAGCTCCTCGGACAGGGTCCGATCCATGAACACTGAAGCTTTCTTT. Based on the CDR3 plus reference TRBV5-1 and TRBJ1-1, the full variable domain is KAGVTQTPRYLIKTRGQQVTLSCSPISGHRSVSWYQQTPGQGLQFLFEYFSETQRNKGNFPGRFSGRQFSNSRSEMNVSTLELGDSALYLCASSSSDRVRSMNTEAFFGQGTRLTVV.

The J gene is TRBJ2-7, the V gene TRBV11-2, with D possibly matching TRBD1 (7 bases). The V end lost 2 bases, the J end lost 4 bases, and 15 bases lay between the germline ends. The CDR3 is 15 amino acids. Looked up from germline, CDR1 is SGHAT and CDR2 is FQNNGV. CDR3 nucleotides: TGTGCCAGCAGCTTAAACCGGGCAGGGGGGTACGAGCAGTACTTC. It is translated as CASSLNRAGGYEQYF.

This chain links TRBV2 with TRBJ2-3; TRBD2 aligns across 13 bases. Trimming removed 4 bases from V and 2 bases from J; junction bases left unmatched: 6. Per germline, CDR1 SNHLY and CDR2 FYNNEI. The length of the CDR3 is 17 residues. CDR3 coding DNA: TGTGCCAGCAGTGCTGGACTAGCGGGGGACCCCACAGATACGCAGTATTTT. It encodes CASSAGLAGDPTDTQYF. The full variable domain, with the rest looked up from reference TRBV2 and TRBJ2-3, is EPEVTQTPSHQVTQMGQEVILRCVPISNHLYFYWYRQILGQKVEFLVSFYNNEISEKSEIFDDQFSVERPDGSNFTLKIRSTKLEDSAMYFCASSAGLAGDPTDTQYFGPGTRLTVL.

The chain employs TRBV3-1 (or the pseudogene TRBV3-2) and TRBJ1-2; TRBD1 aligns across 7 bases. This CDR3 is 15 amino acids long. Per germline, CDR1 LGHDT and CDR2 YNNKEL (reference sequence). The trim removed 4 bases at V and 1 base at J, leaving 6 bases unmatched. CDR3 coding DNA: TGTGCCAGCAGCCCAGGGACAGCTTTTAACTATGGCTACACCTTC. This translates into CASSPGTAFNYGYTF.

This clone was seen a handful of times. The chain has TRBV6-5 and TRBJ1-2; tentatively, D is TRBD1 (5 bases). The CDR3 is 13 amino acids. CDR1 and CDR2 from the germline V gene are MNHEY and SVGAGI. The V gene lost 7 bases and the J gene lost 6 bases, with 15 bases spanning the gap. DNA of the CDR3: TGTGCCAGCATCCCACGGTTAGGGGATGGCTACACCTTC. It encodes CASIPRLGDGYTF.

The CDR3 loop reads CASSHPGQGAGELFF. The CDR3 region has the DNA TGTGCCAGCAGCCATCCGGGACAGGGGGCCGGGGAGCTGTTTTTT. The chain employs TRBV21-1 and TRBJ2-2; the DNA was not compared with TRBD1, the D call given in the table. TRBV21-1 counts as a pseudogene. This CDR3 is built from 15 residues.

J is TRBJ1-1 and V is TRBV7-3; TRBD1 matches 7 bases. The germline V gene has CDR1 SGHTA and CDR2 FQGTGA. J was trimmed by 4 bases and V by 5 bases; bases with no gene match: 7. The CDR3 is 14 amino acids. This CDR3 is CASSLFAGGTEAFF. As DNA, the CDR3 is TGTGCCAGCAGCCTCTTCGCAGGGGGCACTGAAGCTTTCTTT.

The V call is TRBV3-1 (or the pseudogene TRBV3-2), the J call TRBJ1-2; D is ambiguous. CDR1 and CDR2 (germline): LGHDT, YNNKEL (reference sequence). The CDR3 covers 11 residues. Trimming shortened V by 8 bases and J by 5 bases, and 9 bases separated the two germline ends. The CDR3 sequence is CASRGLYGYTF. Here the CDR3 DNA reads TGTGCCAGCCGAGGTCTTTATGGCTACACCTTC.